A single sample gave rise to the 22 T cell receptor beta chains below, sequenced in a study of T-cell reconstitution after alpha-beta-depleted transplantation in children. Using unique molecular identifiers, the investigators prepared the TCRbeta library. TCRdb passed the PCR reads through MiXCR, listing each CDR3 protein once. The sample records 600,000 or so distinct CDR3 sequences, around 23% being singletons. This specimen was PBMCs, mostly from graft donor cells, taken 360 days after TCRalphabeta/CD19-depleted stem cell transplant. The receptors originated from a boy under two years old who had a stem cell transplant for acute myeloid leukemia, so the T cells may come from the graft donor.

The chain uses TRBV5-4 and TRBJ2-1; D possibly matches TRBD1 or TRBD2 (5 bases each). The CDR3 spans 13 residues. V was pared by 0 bases and J by 14 bases, with 15 bases between. Germline V gives CDR1 SGHNT, CDR2 YYREEE (reference sequence). The DNA of the CDR3 is TGTGCCAGCAGCTTGGAGGGGACGGGGTTGGAGTTCTTC. Translated, it gives CASSLEGTGLEFF.

The rearrangement uses TRBV7-9 and TRBJ2-2; a weak D match, TRBD2 (6 bases). V lost 7 bases, J lost 4 bases, and 10 bases lay in between. The germline V gene has CDR1 SEHNR and CDR2 FQNEAQ (reference sequence). This CDR3 spans 13 amino acids. This CDR3 is CASNVGGTGELFF. CDR3 in DNA: TGTGCCAGCAACGTGGGAGGCACCGGGGAGCTGTTTTTT.

In its sample, this clonotype was seen a few times. V usage is TRBV20-1 and J usage is TRBJ2-7; D gene uncertain. V dropped 1 base and J dropped 1 base, with 11 bases sitting between them. The germline V gene encodes CDR1 DFQATT and CDR2 SNEGSKA (reference sequence). The CDR3 is 14 residues long. CDR3 amino acids: CSARGYSGSYEQYV. The CDR3 DNA is TGCAGTGCTAGAGGTTATTCGGGTTCCTACGAGCAGTACGTC.

V gene TRBV25-1 combines with J gene TRBJ2-7, with 8 bases that match TRBD1. The CDR3 has 15 amino acids. The V gene's germline CDR1 is MGHDK and CDR2 SYGVNS. Trimming took 2 bases from V and 7 from J; bases not matched to a gene: 10. Here the CDR3 reads CASSETGQGAREQYF. The CDR3 coding sequence is TGTGCCAGCAGTGAAACGGGGCAGGGGGCGCGTGAGCAGTACTTC.

The chain combines TRBV20-1 with TRBJ1-2, with D unresolved. This CDR3 has 10 residues. Trimming shortened V by 5 bases and J by 5 bases, and 6 bases separated the two germline ends. CDR1 is DFQATT and CDR2 is SNEGSKA in the germline V gene (reference sequence). The CDR3 DNA is TGCAGTGCTGGAATTTATGGCTACACCTTC. Translated, it gives CSAGIYGYTF.

This clonotype was picked up a small number of times. CDR3 sequence (DNA): TGCAGTGCTAGAGATGGACAGGGCGACAACGAGCAGTACTTC. Encoded protein: CSARDGQGDNEQYF. The rearrangement joins TRBV20-1 to TRBJ2-7, with 8 nucleotides matching TRBD1. V lost 0 bases, J lost 5 bases, and 6 bases stayed unmatched. In germline, CDR1 is DFQATT, CDR2 SNEGSKA (reference sequence). This CDR3 region has 14 residues.

The CDR3 nucleotides are TGTGCCAGCAGCTTAAGGCCCCCGGGACAGCAAGAGACCCAGTACTTC. Translation: CASSLRPPGQQETQYF. V is TRBV11-3 and J is TRBJ2-5, with 7 bases matching TRBD1. Germline trimming cut 2 bases from V and 2 bases from J; bases unmatched to any gene: 8. There are 16 residues in the CDR3. CDR1 and CDR2 from the germline V gene are SGHNT and YENEEA. Together with reference TRBV11-3 and TRBJ2-5, the CDR3 gives the full variable domain: EAGVVQSPRYKIIEKKQPVAFWCNPISGHNTLYWYLQNLGQGPELLIRYENEEAVDDSQLPKDRFSAERLKGVDSTLKIQPAELGDSAVYLCASSLRPPGQQETQYFGPGTRLLVL.

The chain recombines TRBV6-5 with TRBJ2-4; weak D call: TRBD2 (5 bases). Trimming took off 4 bases at V and 4 bases at J, with 14 bases between the two ends. From germline, CDR1 is MNHEY and CDR2 SVGAGI. The length of the CDR3 is 15 residues. The CDR3 loop is CASSSPGNSKNIQYF. The CDR3 DNA reads as TGTGCCAGCAGTTCGCCGGGAAATTCTAAAAACATTCAGTACTTC.

At least ten counts were recorded for this clonotype. The gene calls are TRBV5-1 and TRBJ1-3; D is unresolved. This CDR3 contains 18 residues. The V gene's germline CDR1 is SGHRS and CDR2 YFSETQ. Trimming removed 4 bases from V and 0 bases from J, with 20 bases in between. The CDR3 DNA sequence: TGCGCCAGCAGCCGGACGAGTAGAGCCGATCTCTCTGGAAACACCATATATTTT. Translated: CASSRTSRADLSGNTIYF.

The table lists this clonotype with many counts. The chain uses TRBV29-1 and TRBJ1-2, with D possibly being TRBD1 (5 bases). V was cut by 5 bases and J by 8 bases, with 12 bases left in between. The V gene's germline CDR1 is SQVTM and CDR2 ANQGSEA. This CDR3 region has 11 residues. CDR3 in DNA: TGCAGCGTTACCCCCCGGGGGGGCTACACCTTC. It is translated as CSVTPRGGYTF.

The rearrangement uses TRBV20-1 and TRBJ2-5; TRBD2 matches 9 bases. CDR1 DFQATT and CDR2 SNEGSKA come from the germline V gene (reference sequence). The CDR3 length is 14 residues. The ends lost 4 bases at V and 5 bases at J; junction bases unmatched: 8. CDR3 residues: CSATGRGGLETQYF. The CDR3 DNA reads as TGCAGTGCTACGGGGCGGGGGGGCCTGGAGACCCAGTACTTC.

This clonotype was seen ten or more times. The rearrangement joins TRBV20-1 to TRBJ2-1; perhaps TRBD2 as D (6 bases). Germline V gene data show CDR1 as DFQATT and CDR2 as SNEGSKA (reference sequence). The CDR3 spans 11 residues. V was shortened by 3 bases and J by 10 bases, with 10 bases between the two germline ends. CDR3 nucleotides: TGCAGTGCTAGCCCGGGGGTAGAGCAGTTCTTC. Residues: CSASPGVEQFF.

V gene TRBV10-3 combines with J gene TRBJ1-1, with TRBD1 matching over 9 bases. Trimming took 6 bases from V and 4 from J; bases not matched to a gene: 3. The germline V gene has CDR1 ENHRY and CDR2 SYGVKD. CDR3 length: 13 amino acids. The CDR3 region has the DNA TGTGCCATCAGGGGGACAGGGATCACTGAAGCTTTCTTT. Translation: CAIRGTGITEAFF.

In nucleotides, the CDR3 is TGTGCCACCAGCAGACAGGGGAGCTCCTACAATGAGCAGTTCTTC. This translates into CATSRQGSSYNEQFF. The chain carries TRBV15 and TRBJ2-1, with D perhaps TRBD1 (6 bases). CDR1 is LNHNV, CDR2 YYDKDF, per germline (reference sequence). The V and J ends lost 2 bases and 0 bases respectively, with 8 bases between them. The CDR3 is 15 residues long.

The chain carries TRBV28 and TRBJ2-2; D is ambiguous. The V gene's germline CDR1 is MDHEN and CDR2 SYDVKM. The V and J ends lost 2 bases and 0 bases respectively, with 10 bases between them. CDR3 length equals 16 residues. The CDR3 reads CASSLAQLSNTGELFF. CDR3 in DNA: TGTGCCAGCAGTTTAGCACAGCTATCGAACACCGGGGAGCTGTTTTTT. The full variable domain, with the rest looked up from reference TRBV28 and TRBJ2-2, is DVKVTQSSRYLVKRTGEKVFLECVQDMDHENMFWYRQDPGLGLRLIYFSYDVKMKEKGDIPEGYSVSREKKERFSLILESASTNQTSMYLCASSLAQLSNTGELFFGEGSRLTVL.

The chain couples TRBV12-3 or TRBV12-4 to TRBJ1-6; no firm D call. V was cut by 5 bases and J by 7 bases, with 9 bases left in between. The CDR3 spans 13 residues. The CDR3 coding sequence is TGTGCCAGCAGTCCAAGGGCCAATTCACCCCTCCACTTT. Translated: CASSPRANSPLHF.

The chain carries TRBV20-1 and TRBJ1-1, with D perhaps matching TRBD1 (5 bases). This CDR3 has 12 amino acids. Germline CDR1 is DFQATT and CDR2 is SNEGSKA (reference sequence). Trimming took 2 bases from V and 6 from J, leaving 10 bases between them. The CDR3 bases are TGCAGTGCTAGACCACCGGGGGCTGAAGCTTTCTTT. It encodes CSARPPGAEAFF.

This clonotype was detected many times. J is TRBJ2-3 and V is TRBV6-5, with TRBD2 identical over 8 bases. The CDR3 totals 13 residues. With V trimmed by 6 bases and J by 6 bases, 5 bases remained unmatched. CDR1 is MNHEY, CDR2 SVGAGI, per germline. CDR3 amino acids: CASSLREGDTQYF. DNA of the CDR3: TGTGCCAGCAGCCTCCGGGAGGGGGATACGCAGTATTTT.

This chain joins TRBV11-2 and TRBJ2-5; 8 nucleotides align to TRBD2. The CDR3 has 18 amino acids. The J segment lost 0 bases and the V segment lost 6 bases, leaving 15 bases of the junction unmatched. Germline CDR1 reads SGHAT; CDR2 reads FQNNGV. For the CDR3, the DNA is TGTGCCAGCAGTCCAATGTCCCGCGGGGGGTTTCACCAAGAGACCCAGTACTTC. It specifies CASSPMSRGGFHQETQYF.

Many counts were recorded for this clonotype. The chain combines TRBV14 with TRBJ2-3, with D possibly TRBD1 on 5 matching bases. This CDR3 region has 14 residues. Per the germline V gene, CDR1 is SGHDN and CDR2 is FVKESK. V lost 0 bases and J 4 bases, leaving 8 bases between the germline ends. CDR3 DNA sequence: TGTGCCAGCAGCCAAGACTGGGGCTCAGATACGCAGTATTTT. This codes for CASSQDWGSDTQYF.

This clonotype was seen many times. The chain couples TRBV5-1 to TRBJ1-1, with D possibly being TRBD1 (6 bases). The germline V gene has CDR1 SGHRS and CDR2 YFSETQ. V was cut by 2 bases and J by 6 bases, with 14 bases left in between. This CDR3 region has 14 residues. Here the CDR3 DNA reads TGCGCCAGCAGCTTACAGGGAAGGGTGGCTGAAGCTTTCTTT. This encodes CASSLQGRVAEAFF.

This clonotype was detected a few times. Here the CDR3 reads CASRDRSSGNTIYF. CDR3 in DNA: TGTGCCAGCAGGGACAGGAGCTCTGGAAACACCATATATTTT. The chain couples TRBV25-1 to TRBJ1-3; 7 bases fit TRBD1. The trim removed 6 bases at V and 0 bases at J, leaving 2 bases unmatched. The CDR3 is made up of 14 amino acids. The V gene's germline CDR1 is MGHDK and CDR2 SYGVNS. Looking up the rest from reference TRBV25-1 and TRBJ1-3 gives the full variable domain: EADIYQTPRYLVIGTGKKITLECSQTMGHDKMYWYQQDPGMELHLIHYSYGVNSTEKGDLSSESTVSRIRTEHFPLTLESARPSHTSQYLCASRDRSSGNTIYFGEGSWLTVV.